This TCR beta chain was captured by sequencing in a study of human T cells and chemical hapten exposure. This clonotype was recorded at least ten times. Germline-derived CDR1 and CDR2 are SGHTA and FQGNSA. The CDR3 has 14 amino acids. Trimming cost V 5 bases and J 3 bases, with 11 bases left between them. MiXCR, applied by TCRdb to the RACE reads, yields one record per CDR3 protein. The top ten clones hold approximately 2.1% of a sample with some 400,000 distinct CDR3 sequences, 4.8% of them seen once. Indicated time point: patch test 1, 2 weeks after DPC sensitization. Treatment described: therapeutic diphenylcyclopropenone sensitization with weekly scalp DPC.

This receptor was identified in a woman aged 50 to 60 with alopecia areata. Some clones in this sample may be carry-over from other donors' samples. The chain links TRBV7-2 to TRBJ1-5; no reliable D call. Here the sequenced sample was whole blood, taken in connection with sensitization to the hapten diphenylcyclopropenone (DPC). The CDR3 loop reads CASSPDGINQPQHF. The CDR3, as DNA: TGTGCCAGCAGCCCCGACGGGATCAATCAGCCCCAGCATTTT.